A single sample gave rise to the 16 T cell receptor beta chains below, sequenced in a study of T cells in Graves' hyperthyroidism and ophthalmopathy. Amplification yielded TCR beta CDR3 regions, with RNA transcripts as the source. First-round RT-PCR of the TCR CDR3 relied on the HTBI primer set. From the multiplex PCR reads, TCRdb called clonotypes with MiXCR, one entry per CDR3 protein. The sample holds 600,000 or so distinct CDR3 sequences, under 20% seen once. The material sequenced was blood. Every receptor here comes from a woman aged 25 to 39 with Graves' hyperthyroidism.

This rearrangement joins TRBV7-2 to TRBJ2-7; D is ambiguous. V was trimmed by 1 base and J by 3 bases, leaving 13 bases between them. The length of the CDR3 is 15 residues. The germline V gene encodes CDR1 SGHTA and CDR2 FQGNSA. The CDR3 spells CASSLDSQRGYEQYF. CDR3 nucleotides: TGTGCCAGCAGCTTAGACTCGCAACGAGGCTACGAGCAGTACTTC.

This clonotype was detected ten times or more. The chain is built from TRBV28 and TRBJ1-2; no clear D gene. The CDR3 is 16 amino acids. Trimming pared 3 bases from V and 8 bases from J, leaving 22 bases between. The germline CDR1 and CDR2 sequences are MDHEN and SYDVKM. CDR3 DNA sequence: TGTGCCAGCAGTTTGCGTGGGCTGCTTTTGAGGCGAGGCTACACCTTC. This gives the protein CASSLRGLLLRRGYTF.

Many counts were recorded for this clonotype. This sequence joins TRBV2 and TRBJ2-7; no clear D gene. The CDR3 covers 14 residues. The V end was cut by 3 bases, the J end by 7 bases, with 16 bases between. Per germline, CDR1 SNHLY and CDR2 FYNNEI. DNA for the CDR3: TGTGCCAGCAGTGACCGAGACTCAAAAGGAGAGCAGTACTTC. Translating gives CASSDRDSKGEQYF.

This clonotype was observed at least ten times. The V gene is TRBV5-5, the J gene TRBJ1-2; D uncertain. The CDR3 is 13 residues long. The germline gives CDR1 SGHKS, CDR2 YYEKEE (reference sequence). Trimming left V 0 bases short and J 6 bases short, with 9 bases between. CDR3: CASSLEGSDGYTF. The CDR3 DNA is TGTGCCAGCAGCTTGGAGGGATCGGATGGCTACACCTTC.

The chain employs TRBV14 and TRBJ2-2; D remains unclear. Trimming removed 3 bases at V and 6 bases at J, with 17 bases between. CDR3 length equals 16 residues. Germline CDR1 is SGHDN and CDR2 is FVKESK. The CDR3 region is CASSQSHPLVAGELFF. The CDR3 region has the DNA TGTGCCAGCAGCCAGTCCCATCCGCTAGTAGCCGGGGAGCTGTTTTTT. Using reference TRBV14 and TRBJ2-2 for the parts outside the CDR3, the full variable domain is EAGVTQFPSHSVIEKGQTVTLRCDPISGHDNLYWYRRVMGKEIKFLLHFVKESKQDESGMPNNRFLAERTGGTYSTLKVQPAELEDSGVYFCASSQSHPLVAGELFFGEGSRLTVL.

This clonotype was found many times. The chain combines TRBV12-3 or TRBV12-4 with TRBJ1-1; D is perhaps TRBD1 (6 bases). The CDR3 runs to 15 residues. V dropped 3 bases and J dropped 1 base, with 12 bases sitting between them. CDR3 region: CASSFYRAANTEAFF. The CDR3 bases are TGTGCCAGCAGTTTCTACAGGGCGGCGAACACTGAAGCTTTCTTT.

This rearrangement joins TRBV2 to TRBJ2-5, with D possibly matching TRBD1 (6 bases). There are 16 residues in the CDR3. Germline V gene lookup returns CDR1 SNHLY and CDR2 FYNNEI. V was shortened by 6 bases and J by 0 bases, with 17 bases between the two germline ends. The CDR3 nucleotides are TGTGCCAGCAGCGAAAGGGGGAACCAGTACCAAGAGACCCAGTACTTC. Its protein product is CASSERGNQYQETQYF.

This clonotype appeared many times. The chain employs TRBV6-1 and TRBJ2-5; possibly TRBD1 for D (6 bases). The length of the CDR3 is 17 residues. Germline values: CDR1 MNHNS, CDR2 SASEGT. The V end lost 2 bases, the J end lost 2 bases, and 18 bases lay between the germline ends. CDR3 bases: TGTGCCAGCAGTGAATTTCAGGGGTACCCCCTTCAAGAGACCCAGTACTTC. Amino acids: CASSEFQGYPLQETQYF.

This clonotype has more than one count but fewer than ten. The chain links TRBV9 to TRBJ2-1; D might be TRBD2 (5 bases). The CDR3 has 18 residues. Germline CDR1 reads SGDLS; CDR2 reads YYNGEE. Trimming shortened V by 0 bases and J by 3 bases, and 19 bases separated the two germline ends. This CDR3 is CASSVDGDRTLFYNEQFF. The CDR3 coding sequence is TGTGCCAGCAGCGTAGATGGGGATAGGACTCTATTCTACAATGAGCAGTTCTTC.

This sequence joins TRBV7-2 and TRBJ2-5; 11 bases agree with TRBD2. CDR1 and CDR2 (germline): SGHTA, FQGNSA. The trim removed 5 bases at V and 6 bases at J, leaving 14 bases unmatched. CDR3 length: 17 amino acids. Written as DNA, the CDR3 is TGTGCCAGCAGCCGACTAGCGGGGAGGGGGGTGGGACAGACCCAGTACTTC. Its protein product is CASSRLAGRGVGQTQYF.

In its sample, this clonotype was seen many times. This rearrangement joins TRBV12-3 or TRBV12-4 to TRBJ2-1; TRBD2 aligns across 10 bases. V shed 5 bases and J 3 bases; nucleotides not matched to a gene: 10. This CDR3 comprises 17 residues. The CDR3 DNA reads as TGTGCCAGCAGTCTCAGGACTAGCGGAAATAGCTACAATGAGCAGTTCTTC. It yields the protein CASSLRTSGNSYNEQFF.

The chain couples TRBV27 to TRBJ2-7, with TRBD1 matching 8 bases. Germline lookup yields CDR1 MNHEY and CDR2 SMNVEV (reference sequence). This CDR3 spans 15 amino acids. V shed 4 bases, J shed 2 bases, and the junction held 7 bases outside the gene matches. The CDR3 DNA follows: TGTGCCAGCAGTTACGGACAGGGCAGCCCCTACGAGCAGTACTTC. It is translated as CASSYGQGSPYEQYF.

The table lists this clonotype with a few counts. The chain combines TRBV15 with TRBJ2-1; 8 bases are a match to TRBD1. Germline trimming cut 5 bases from V and 5 bases from J; bases unmatched to any gene: 5. The CDR3 has 14 amino acids. In germline, CDR1 is LNHNV, CDR2 YYDKDF (reference sequence). Here the CDR3 reads CATSPGTGDNEQFF. As DNA, the CDR3 is TGTGCCACCAGCCCCGGGACAGGTGACAATGAGCAGTTCTTC.

V is TRBV29-1 and J is TRBJ1-4; D might be TRBD1 (5 bases). CDR3 length: 12 residues. Germline CDR1 reads SQVTM; CDR2 reads ANQGSEA. V was cut by 6 bases and J by 5 bases, with 10 bases left in between. DNA of the CDR3: TGCAGCGTCCGGGAGGGGAATGAAAAACTGTTTTTT. Its protein product is CSVREGNEKLFF.

The sample holds a few counts of this clonotype. V usage is TRBV16 and J usage is TRBJ1-2; D unclear. The CDR3 runs to 12 residues. Per the germline V gene, CDR1 is KGHSY and CDR2 is FQNENV. The V end lost 4 bases, the J end lost 5 bases, and 8 bases lay between the germline ends. CDR3 bases: TGTGCCAGCAGCCCCAACGGGTATGGCTACACCTTC. Its protein is CASSPNGYGYTF.

The sample holds many counts of this clonotype. The chain recombines TRBV28 with TRBJ1-5; D is uncertain. V was cut by 7 bases and J by 6 bases, with 22 bases left in between. This CDR3 has 16 residues. Germline V gene lookup returns CDR1 MDHEN and CDR2 SYDVKM. CDR3 DNA sequence: TGTGCCAGCATCACACCTTCGGGGTCCGGCGGTCAGCCCCAGCATTTT. This translates into CASITPSGSGGQPQHF. Full variable domain (rest looked up from reference TRBV28 and TRBJ1-5): DVKVTQSSRYLVKRTGEKVFLECVQDMDHENMFWYRQDPGLGLRLIYFSYDVKMKEKGDIPEGYSVSREKKERFSLILESASTNQTSMYLCASITPSGSGGQPQHFGDGTRLSIL.